This entry lists 21 T cell receptor beta chains sequenced from one sample in a study of T cell responses to AZD1222 COVID-19 vaccine (dated by TCRdb to 2020 to 2022). Library prep was done by the immunoSEQ multiplex PCR assay. Sourced from immuneACCESS, this table was stored by TCRdb with only in-frame sequences that have V and J called. A share of the clones is absent; for the studies checked, an unresolved V gene accounts for under half, and the remainder has no known explanation. The sample profile shows about 270,000 clones; 90% to 95% of them were found once. The ten biggest clones cover less than 0.6% of the sample. Interpreted using the paper, the time point label stands for: about 28 days (+/-7) after the second vaccine dose. The source material was peripheral blood, sampled 28 days after the second AZD1222 dose. These receptors were obtained from an adult who received the AZD1222 COVID-19 vaccine.

This clone showed up just once. This chain connects TRBV4-3 to TRBJ2-2; a weak D match, TRBD1 (6 bases). V was shortened by 3 bases and J by 7 bases, with 12 bases between the two germline ends. There are 14 residues in the CDR3. Germline lookup yields CDR1 LGHNA and CDR2 YSLEER. CDR3 amino acids: CASSHSSRGGELFF. CDR3 sequence (DNA): TGCGCCAGCAGCCACTCTAGCAGGGGCGGGGAGCTGTTTTTT.

The CDR3 reads CASSALKVGGGTEAFF. The CDR3 nucleotides read TGTGCCAGCAGCGCGCTTAAGGTAGGGGGCGGCACTGAAGCTTTCTTT. The J gene is TRBJ1-1, the V gene TRBV3-1 (or the pseudogene TRBV3-2); TRBD1 matches 7 bases. This CDR3 has 16 residues. Per the germline V gene, CDR1 is LGHDT and CDR2 is YNNKEL (reference sequence). With V trimmed by 5 bases and J by 4 bases, 13 bases remained unmatched.

In DNA, the CDR3 is TGTGCCAGCAGGGAGAATGGACAGGGGACGGATGGCTACACCTTC. Protein product: CASRENGQGTDGYTF. The chain employs TRBV28 and TRBJ1-2; 9 bases agree with TRBD1. The J segment lost 6 bases and the V segment lost 6 bases, leaving 11 bases of the junction unmatched. This CDR3 is built from 15 residues. Germline V lookup: CDR1 MDHEN, CDR2 SYDVKM.

The chain links TRBV28 to TRBJ1-2; weak D call: TRBD1 (5 bases). Germline values: CDR1 MDHEN, CDR2 SYDVKM. The CDR3 runs to 16 residues. Trimming took 3 bases from V and 4 from J, leaving 18 bases between them. The DNA of the CDR3 is TGTGCCAGCAGTTTCCCTCGGGGGGTCGTTGGCTATGGCTACACCTTC. Its translation: CASSFPRGVVGYGYTF.

The V gene is TRBV19, the J gene TRBJ1-1, with 7 bases matching TRBD1. Germline-derived CDR1 and CDR2 are LNHDA and SQIVND (reference sequence). This CDR3 is 13 amino acids long. V shed 7 bases and J 0 bases; nucleotides not matched to a gene: 2. CDR3: CASIDRVNTEAFF. As DNA, the CDR3 is TGTGCCAGTATTGACAGGGTGAACACTGAAGCTTTCTTT.

The gene calls are TRBV28 and TRBJ1-5; a weak D match, TRBD1 (6 bases). Trimming removed 6 bases from V and 0 bases from J, with 9 bases in between. The CDR3 extends over 14 amino acids. Looked up from germline, CDR1 is MDHEN and CDR2 is SYDVKM. The CDR3 nucleotides are TGTGCCAGCAGCAGGACAGATAGCAATCAGCCCCAGCATTTT. This translates into CASSRTDSNQPQHF.

The rearrangement links TRBV18 to TRBJ1-2, with D hard to call. The germline gives CDR1 KGHSH, CDR2 LQKENI. V lost 3 bases to trimming and J lost 6 bases, with 11 bases between them. There are 13 residues in the CDR3. CDR3 nucleotide sequence: TGTGCCAGCTCACCTCGACAATCTGATGGCTACACCTTC. It encodes CASSPRQSDGYTF.

The rearrangement links TRBV2 to TRBJ1-4; D unresolved. The germline CDR1 and CDR2 sequences are SNHLY and FYNNEI. The CDR3 consists of 14 residues. Trimming cost V 7 bases and J 0 bases, with 9 bases left between them. CDR3 amino acids: CASNPEATNEKLFF. CDR3 DNA sequence: TGTGCCAGCAACCCGGAAGCAACTAATGAAAAACTGTTTTTT.

V and J are TRBV19 and TRBJ2-2, with a tentative D call TRBD2 (6 bases). This CDR3 contains 16 residues. The V end was cut by 6 bases, the J end by 2 bases, with 16 bases between. Germline-derived CDR1 and CDR2 are LNHDA and SQIVND (reference sequence). The CDR3 here is CASRPTGTYNTGELFF. DNA for the CDR3: TGTGCCAGTAGACCCACCGGGACTTATAACACCGGGGAGCTGTTTTTT.

The rearrangement joins TRBV21-1 to TRBJ1-2; the table's D call of TRBD1 was not tested on the DNA. TRBV21-1 is shown as a pseudogene. CDR3 length: 15 residues. CDR3 coding DNA: TGTGCCAGCAGCAAGCGGGACAGGGACGCGTATGGCTACACCTTC. Amino acids: CASSKRDRDAYGYTF.

The chain employs TRBV11-2 and TRBJ1-4, with a tentative D call TRBD1 (6 bases). Germline lookup yields CDR1 SGHAT and CDR2 FQNNGV. CDR3 length: 18 amino acids. Trimming removed 6 bases at V and 0 bases at J, with 20 bases between. CDR3 region: CASSLNNRVGATNEKLFF. The CDR3 DNA is TGTGCCAGCAGTTTGAATAACAGGGTGGGGGCAACTAATGAAAAACTGTTTTTT.

This chain joins TRBV6-5 and TRBJ1-5; no clear D. The CDR3 extends over 12 amino acids. Trimming took off 8 bases at V and 0 bases at J, with 5 bases between the two ends. Germline values: CDR1 MNHEY, CDR2 SVGAGI. CDR3 protein: CASGASNQPQHF. The CDR3 coding sequence is TGTGCCAGCGGAGCTAGCAATCAGCCCCAGCATTTT.

The V call is TRBV6-5, the J call TRBJ1-3; D is unresolved. CDR1 MNHEY and CDR2 SVGAGI come from the germline V gene. The CDR3 length is 13 residues. Deletions cut 6 bases from V and 1 base from J, with 7 bases between. Here the CDR3 reads CASRRGSGNTIYF. DNA of the CDR3: TGTGCCAGCAGGCGTGGGTCTGGAAACACCATATATTTT.

This rearrangement joins TRBV15 to TRBJ1-5, with D unclear. Trimming took off 1 base at V and 6 bases at J, with 10 bases between the two ends. CDR3 length: 14 residues. The germline V gene has CDR1 LNHNV and CDR2 YYDKDF (reference sequence). CDR3 sequence: CATSRVEGGQPQHF. DNA of the CDR3: TGTGCCACCAGCAGAGTTGAGGGTGGTCAGCCCCAGCATTTT.

The genes are TRBV3-1 (or the pseudogene TRBV3-2) and TRBJ1-2; D is undetermined. Germline CDR1 LGHDT, CDR2 YNNKEL (reference sequence). Trimming removed 4 bases at V and 8 bases at J, with 11 bases between. This CDR3 has 12 residues. CDR3 in amino acids: CASSPFGVGYTF. The CDR3 region has the DNA TGTGCCAGCAGCCCCTTTGGGGTGGGCTACACCTTC.

The chain joins TRBV5-4 to TRBJ2-7; the match to TRBD1 covers 7 bases. CDR1 is SGHNT and CDR2 is YYREEE in the germline V gene (reference sequence). The V segment lost 5 bases and the J segment 2 bases; nucleotides outside the gene matches: 4. The CDR3 has 13 amino acids. CDR3 sequence: CASRRDSTYEQYF. DNA of the CDR3: TGTGCCAGCAGAAGGGACAGCACCTACGAGCAGTACTTC.

Remarks on this clone: A junction end diverges from the germline sequence, so it may reflect a read error. The CDR3 coding sequence is TGTGCCAGCAGCTCACAGGGGGTCAGGATCTTC. Translated: CASSSQGVRIF. The rearrangement uses TRBV11-2 and TRBJ2-1; 8 nucleotides agree with TRBD1. From germline, CDR1 is SGHAT and CDR2 FQNNGV. This CDR3 is 11 amino acids long.

The genes are TRBV7-2 and TRBJ2-1, with 9 bases fitting TRBD2. There are 13 residues in the CDR3. The J segment lost 7 bases and the V segment lost 5 bases, leaving 3 bases of the junction unmatched. Germline V lookup: CDR1 SGHTA, CDR2 FQGNSA. CDR3 sequence reads: CASSISGRNEQFF. Written as DNA, the CDR3 is TGTGCCAGCAGCATTAGCGGGAGAAATGAGCAGTTCTTC.

CDR3 in amino acids: CASRTGTYGYTF. In DNA, the CDR3 is TGTGCCAGCAGGACCGGGACATATGGCTACACCTTC. The chain combines TRBV6-5 with TRBJ1-2, with D possibly matching TRBD1 (6 bases). Trimming took off 6 bases at V and 5 bases at J, with 10 bases between the two ends. CDR3 length: 12 residues. Germline loops: CDR1 MNHEY, CDR2 SVGAGI.

Here the CDR3 DNA reads TGTGCCAGCAGCCTCCGCGGAGCGGGGGGGCAAGAGACCCAGTACTTC. Translating it yields CASSLRGAGGQETQYF. The chain is built from TRBV4-2 and TRBJ2-5; 10 bases are shared with TRBD2. CDR1 LGHNA and CDR2 YNFKEQ come from the germline V gene. CDR3 length: 16 amino acids. The J segment lost 2 bases and the V segment lost 4 bases, leaving 7 bases of the junction unmatched.

This clone was seen a single time. The chain links TRBV28 to TRBJ2-3, with D perhaps matching TRBD2 (5 bases). Trimming shortened V by 6 bases and J by 2 bases, and 18 bases separated the two germline ends. Looked up from germline, CDR1 is MDHEN and CDR2 is SYDVKM. The CDR3 is made up of 16 amino acids. In DNA form, the CDR3 reads TGTGCCAGCAGCCCGCCTACCGGGATAAACACAGATACGCAGTATTTT. Its protein product is CASSPPTGINTDTQYF.